The TCR beta chain described here comes from a study of identical twins. In this sample, this clonotype turned up many times. TCRdb reprocessed the 5' RACE reads via MiXCR and lists one record per CDR3 protein. Altogether 150,000 or so distinct CDR3 sequences are present, roughly 3.5% being singletons, with the ten largest covering approximately 7.6%. This sequence originates from a man aged 18 to 29 in good health. The sequenced sample was memory T cells sorted from blood.

The DNA for the CDR3 is TGCAGTGCTAGCGGGACAGGGGCCTATAGCAATCAGCCCCAGCATTTT. Translation gives CSASGTGAYSNQPQHF. The chain is built from TRBV20-1 and TRBJ1-5; 10 bases map to TRBD1. Germline V gives CDR1 DFQATT, CDR2 SNEGSKA (reference sequence). V shed 3 bases, J shed 0 bases, and the junction held 5 bases outside the gene matches. The CDR3 totals 16 residues.